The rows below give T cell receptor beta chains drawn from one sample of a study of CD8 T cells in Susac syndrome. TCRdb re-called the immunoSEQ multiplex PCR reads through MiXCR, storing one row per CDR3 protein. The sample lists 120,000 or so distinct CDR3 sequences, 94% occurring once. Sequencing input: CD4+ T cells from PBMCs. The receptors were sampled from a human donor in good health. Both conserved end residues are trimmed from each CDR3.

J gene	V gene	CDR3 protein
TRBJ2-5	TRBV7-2	ASSARRNGAQY
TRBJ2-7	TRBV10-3	AISGVDYEQY
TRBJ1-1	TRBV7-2	ASSLREGGAEAF
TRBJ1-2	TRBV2	ASSEGGFGYT
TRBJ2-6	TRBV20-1	SASPTGGDLSGANVLT
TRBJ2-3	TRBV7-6	ASSPTGWADTQY
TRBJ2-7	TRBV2	ASSVGHKGRYGDYEQY
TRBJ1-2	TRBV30	AWSVQGSYGYT
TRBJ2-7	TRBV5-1	ASSSQGQVQGEQY
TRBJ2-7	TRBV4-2	ASSQDDSGYEQY
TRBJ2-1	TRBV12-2	ASRHDPRLAGGPTFANEQF
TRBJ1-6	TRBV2	ASSVGQANSPPH
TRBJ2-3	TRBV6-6	AVGGGRTDTQY
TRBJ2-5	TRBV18	ASSPGAGEETQY
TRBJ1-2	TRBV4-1	ASSQDSHGRGHYGYT
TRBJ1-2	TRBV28	ASGNGQGRGYT